The 28 T cell receptor beta chains below all came from one sample that was sequenced in a study of blood T cell repertoires in COVID-19. Clones were sequenced by immunoSEQ multiplex PCR, and TCRdb holds only the in-frame ones, with some missing. The sample holds some 300,000 clones, around 90% seen once. Sequenced: PBMCs or T cells enriched from blood (not recorded which). Source of these receptors: a woman between 25 and 40 years old who had recovered from COVID-19.

This clone came up once. CDR3 region: CASSSWRTPQGSGNTIYF. DNA for the CDR3: TGTGCCAGCAGTTCGTGGCGGACGCCACAGGGATCAGGAAACACCATATATTTT. This sequence joins TRBV28 and TRBJ1-3, with D tentatively TRBD1 (6 bases). V was pared by 4 bases and J by 4 bases, with 23 bases between. Germline CDR1 MDHEN, CDR2 SYDVKM. The CDR3 loop spans 18 amino acids.

The V and J genes are TRBV7-9 and TRBJ1-2; TRBD1 aligns across 8 bases. Germline CDR1 is SEHNR and CDR2 is FQNEAQ (reference sequence). Germline trimming cut 1 base from V and 3 bases from J; bases unmatched to any gene: 7. This CDR3 comprises 16 residues. The CDR3 coding sequence is TGTGCCAGCAGCTTAGAAAAGACAGGGGACTACTATGGCTACACCTTC. It translates to CASSLEKTGDYYGYTF.

This chain connects TRBV10-3 to TRBJ2-4; tentatively, D is TRBD2 (5 bases). Between the trimmed V and J ends, which lost 4 bases and 4 bases, there was a span of 11 bases. The CDR3 contains 14 residues. Germline values: CDR1 ENHRY, CDR2 SYGVKD. In DNA, the CDR3 is TGTGCCATCAGTGGTAGTGGGGAGAAAAACATTCAGTACTTC. Translating it yields CAISGSGEKNIQYF.

The chain is built from TRBV10-3 and TRBJ2-1, with TRBD2 matching over 10 bases. The CDR3 contains 15 residues. Germline CDR1 is ENHRY and CDR2 is SYGVKD. In DNA form, the CDR3 reads TGTGCGACCACGGGGGGACTAGCGTCGGGCAATGAGCAGTTCTTC. Residues: CATTGGLASGNEQFF.

CDR3 protein: CASSIPPWSGGGSFGSPLHF. Written as DNA, the CDR3 is TGTGCCAGTAGTATTCCCCCCTGGTCGGGGGGCGGCTCGTTCGGTTCACCCCTCCACTTT. The rearrangement joins TRBV19 to TRBJ1-6; TRBD1 is a possible D gene (6 bases). The V end was cut by 3 bases, the J end by 9 bases, with 30 bases between. The CDR3 sequence is 20 residues long. Germline V gene lookup returns CDR1 LNHDA and CDR2 SQIVND (reference sequence).

V and J are TRBV10-2 and TRBJ1-2, with D possibly TRBD1 on 6 matching bases. The germline CDR1 and CDR2 sequences are WSHSY and SAAADI. Trimming cost V 8 bases and J 0 bases, with 16 bases left between them. The CDR3 runs to 15 residues. The CDR3 nucleotides read TGCGCCAGCTCATCACGGACAGCTTCTAACTATGGCTACACCTTC. Translated, it gives CASSSRTASNYGYTF.

The rearrangement links TRBV24-1 to TRBJ1-1; D may be TRBD1 (6 bases). CDR1 and CDR2 from the germline V gene are KGHDR and SFDVKD. CDR3 length: 13 residues. The V end lost 6 bases, the J end lost 1 base, and 8 bases lay between the germline ends. CDR3 sequence: CATSRGGNTEAFF. The CDR3, as DNA: TGTGCCACCAGTAGGGGGGGGAACACTGAAGCTTTCTTT.

CDR3 DNA: TGTGCCAGCAGCGGAGGCGAGCTGTTTTTT. Translation: CASSGGELFF. The chain couples TRBV9 to TRBJ2-2; D is ambiguous. The CDR3 consists of 10 residues. Trimming removed 3 bases at V and 11 bases at J, with 5 bases between. Looked up from germline, CDR1 is SGDLS and CDR2 is YYNGEE. The whole variable domain, remainder taken from reference TRBV9 and TRBJ2-2, is DSGVTQTPKHLITATGQRVTLRCSPRSGDLSVYWYQQSLDQGLQFLIQYYNGEERAKGNILERFSAQQFPDLHSELNLSSLELGDSALYFCASSGGELFFGEGSRLTVL.

This chain connects TRBV9 to TRBJ1-2; D might be TRBD1 (5 bases). CDR1 and CDR2 from the germline V gene are SGDLS and YYNGEE. The CDR3 length is 15 residues. V lost 4 bases and J 4 bases, leaving 17 bases between the germline ends. CDR3 DNA sequence: TGTGCCAGCAGCCCTCAGACAGATTATATCTATGGCTACACCTTC. It translates to CASSPQTDYIYGYTF.

The V call is TRBV3-1 (or the pseudogene TRBV3-2), the J call TRBJ1-2; tentatively, D is TRBD1 (6 bases). The CDR3 contains 14 residues. Germline loops: CDR1 LGHDT, CDR2 YNNKEL (reference sequence). Trimming removed 7 bases at V and 7 bases at J, with 19 bases between. The CDR3 loop is CASTPQGGKGGYTF. The CDR3 nucleotides read TGTGCCAGCACCCCGCAAGGGGGAAAGGGTGGCTACACCTTC.

This clone was seen just once. This chain joins TRBV21-1 and TRBJ2-1; TRBD1, as called in the table, went unchecked against the DNA. TRBV21-1 is a pseudogene. This CDR3 spans 16 amino acids. This chain's CDR3 is CASSKDWGRRYNEQFF. The CDR3 region has the DNA TGTGCCAGCAGCAAAGATTGGGGGCGACGTTACAATGAGCAGTTCTTC.

The genes are TRBV4-3 and TRBJ2-5; a possible D gene is TRBD1 (7 bases). CDR1 is LGHNA and CDR2 is YSLEER in the germline V gene. Trimming pared 0 bases from V and 3 bases from J, leaving 23 bases between. The CDR3 runs to 19 residues. The CDR3 spells CASSQDLKTGAGRKETQYF. Here the CDR3 DNA reads TGCGCCAGCAGCCAAGACTTAAAAACAGGGGCGGGGCGAAAAGAGACCCAGTACTTC.

This clone has just a few counts. This CDR3 is CASKTTGVHNSPLHF. The CDR3 DNA is TGTGCCAGCAAAACGACAGGGGTGCATAATTCACCCCTCCACTTT. V is TRBV25-1 and J is TRBJ1-6; TRBD1 aligns across 8 bases. The V segment lost 7 bases and the J segment 5 bases; nucleotides outside the gene matches: 7. Germline V gene data show CDR1 as MGHDK and CDR2 as SYGVNS. CDR3 size: 15 residues.

The chain combines TRBV27 with TRBJ1-2, with D possibly matching TRBD1 (6 bases). The germline V gene encodes CDR1 MNHEY and CDR2 SMNVEV (reference sequence). This CDR3 region has 14 residues. The germline V and J ends were trimmed by 6 bases and 8 bases, with 19 bases remaining between them. The CDR3 spells CASSPRPGAGGYTF. For the CDR3, the DNA is TGTGCCAGCAGCCCAAGACCAGGGGCTGGAGGCTACACCTTC.

The chain has TRBV27 and TRBJ1-6; 8 nucleotides align to TRBD1. Germline CDR1 MNHEY, CDR2 SMNVEV (reference sequence). The trim removed 0 bases at V and 1 base at J, leaving 5 bases unmatched. The CDR3 totals 18 residues. The CDR3 region is CASSLSSRGRSYNSPLHF. CDR3 bases: TGTGCCAGCAGTTTATCGAGCAGGGGGCGGTCCTATAATTCACCCCTCCACTTT.

This clone was recorded only once. The rearrangement uses TRBV27 and TRBJ2-1, with 7 bases matching TRBD2. Germline V gene lookup returns CDR1 MNHEY and CDR2 SMNVEV (reference sequence). V lost 6 bases, J lost 6 bases, and 8 bases stayed unmatched. This CDR3 has 14 residues. CDR3 bases: TGTGCCAGCAGCCCTTTCGGACTAGTCAATGAGCAGTTCTTC. Protein product: CASSPFGLVNEQFF.

Only one count was recorded for this clone. The J gene is TRBJ2-1, the V gene TRBV7-9; 8 bases line up with TRBD2. The CDR3 covers 16 residues. After removal of 5 bases from V and 0 bases from J, the junction contained 6 bases not matched to a gene. Per germline, CDR1 SEHNR and CDR2 FQNEAQ (reference sequence). CDR3 in DNA: TGTGCCAGCAGCCCCCGTAGCGGGATCTCCTACAATGAGCAGTTCTTC. As protein: CASSPRSGISYNEQFF. Based on the CDR3 plus reference TRBV7-9 and TRBJ2-1, the full variable domain is DTGVSQNPRHKITKRGQNVTFRCDPISEHNRLYWYRQTLGQGPEFLTYFQNEAQLEKSRLLSDRFSAERPKGSFSTLEIQRTEQGDSAMYLCASSPRSGISYNEQFFGPGTRLTVL.

The gene calls are TRBV6-5 and TRBJ2-5; tentatively, D is TRBD2 (5 bases). Germline V gene data show CDR1 as MNHEY and CDR2 as SVGAGI. Trimming stripped 5 bases from V and 4 bases from J, with 14 bases between. The CDR3 runs 14 residues. CDR3 bases: TGTGCCAGCAGTCAACTACTAGTACTAGAGACCCAGTACTTC. It is translated as CASSQLLVLETQYF.

This chain connects TRBV2 to TRBJ2-3, with TRBD2 identical over 13 bases. J lost 4 bases, V lost 10 bases, and 11 bases had no gene match. The germline gives CDR1 SNHLY, CDR2 FYNNEI. The CDR3 runs 16 residues. The CDR3 bases are TGTGCCATAGGGACTAGCGGGACTTTGACCGCAGATACGCAGTATTTT. Its protein product is CAIGTSGTLTADTQYF. The full variable domain, completed using reference TRBV2 and TRBJ2-3, is EPEVTQTPSHQVTQMGQEVILRCVPISNHLYFYWYRQILGQKVEFLVSFYNNEISEKSEIFDDQFSVERPDGSNFTLKIRSTKLEDSAMYFCAIGTSGTLTADTQYFGPGTRLTVL.

The V and J genes are TRBV20-1 and TRBJ2-3, with TRBD2 matching 13 bases. CDR3 length: 17 amino acids. V dropped 3 bases and J dropped 8; count of bases not matched to a gene: 14. The germline V gene has CDR1 DFQATT and CDR2 SNEGSKA (reference sequence). The CDR3 region is CSASDIWTSGGRSTQYF. CDR3 coding DNA: TGCAGTGCTAGTGACATCTGGACTAGCGGGGGCCGTAGTACGCAGTATTTT.

V gene TRBV13 combines with J gene TRBJ2-3; a possible D gene is TRBD2 (5 bases). Trimming took off 1 base at V and 0 bases at J, with 5 bases between the two ends. The germline V gene encodes CDR1 PRHDT and CDR2 FYEKMQ (reference sequence). There are 14 residues in the CDR3. CDR3 amino acids: CASSLAGSTDTQYF. CDR3 DNA: TGTGCCAGCAGCTTAGCGGGGAGCACAGATACGCAGTATTTT.

CDR3 amino acids: CASMVRGNEKLFF. The CDR3 bases are TGTGCCAGCATGGTTCGGGGTAATGAAAAACTGTTTTTT. The rearrangement uses TRBV6-6 and TRBJ1-4; D unresolved. The length of the CDR3 is 13 residues. Trimming cost V 7 bases and J 4 bases, with 10 bases left between them. CDR1 and CDR2 from the germline V gene are MNHNY and SVGAGI (reference sequence).

This clone has just one count. The V gene is TRBV10-3, the J gene TRBJ2-1, with 7 bases matching TRBD1. CDR1 ENHRY and CDR2 SYGVKD come from the germline V gene. The CDR3 length is 13 residues. With 6 bases clipped from V and 4 bases from J, the junction kept 3 bases outside the gene matches. CDR3 in amino acids: CAISGQDYNEQFF. CDR3 nucleotide sequence: TGTGCCATCAGCGGACAGGATTACAATGAGCAGTTCTTC.

The chain combines TRBV27 with TRBJ2-7, with 7 bases matching TRBD2. J lost 0 bases, V lost 4 bases, and 15 bases had no gene match. Germline CDR1 is MNHEY and CDR2 is SMNVEV (reference sequence). This CDR3 contains 18 residues. For the CDR3, the DNA is TGTGCCAGCAGTTCCACCCGGGCTAGCGGACTGGACTCCTACGAGCAGTACTTC. The encoded protein is CASSSTRASGLDSYEQYF.

The CDR3 is CASIPWANNEKLFF. CDR3 bases: TGTGCCAGCATCCCGTGGGCTAATAATGAAAAACTGTTTTTT. This sequence joins TRBV2 and TRBJ1-4; D unresolved. The CDR3 sequence is 14 residues long. V lost 7 bases to trimming and J lost 4 bases, with 13 bases between them. Germline loops: CDR1 SNHLY, CDR2 FYNNEI.

The chain carries TRBV5-4 and TRBJ2-1; 10 nucleotides align to TRBD2. Trimming at V came to 2 bases and at J to 8 bases, leaving 10 bases not matched to a gene. This CDR3 is built from 16 residues. Germline CDR1 is SGHNT and CDR2 is YYREEE (reference sequence). The CDR3 nucleotides read TGTGCCAGCAGCTTATCAAGCGGGAGGGCCCTGGATGAGCAGTTCTTC. This sequence encodes CASSLSSGRALDEQFF.

The chain links TRBV9 to TRBJ2-3; 7 bases are a match to TRBD2. The V and J ends lost 4 bases and 1 base, in that order; junction bases with no gene match: 6. This CDR3 has 15 amino acids. Germline CDR1 and CDR2: SGDLS and YYNGEE. DNA of the CDR3: TGTGCCAGCAGCCCTCGGGGGGAGGGCACAGATACGCAGTATTTT. Protein sequence: CASSPRGEGTDTQYF.

The chain employs TRBV27 and TRBJ2-7, with a tentative D call TRBD2 (5 bases). Trimming removed 0 bases from V and 3 bases from J, with 15 bases in between. There are 16 residues in the CDR3. Germline values: CDR1 MNHEY, CDR2 SMNVEV (reference sequence). The CDR3 bases are TGTGCCAGCAGTTTATCGAGGGCTATGGGGTACTACGAGCAGTACTTC. As protein: CASSLSRAMGYYEQYF.